These 15 T cell receptor beta chains were all obtained from the same sample, sequenced in a study of CD8+CD57+ T cells in acquired aplastic anemia. CDR3 and TCR beta VDJ profiling relied on genomic DNA as the template. TCRdb reprocessed the reads via MiXCR and lists one record per CDR3 protein. The sample consists of hundreds of thousands of distinct CDR3 sequences, 55% to 75% of them appearing once. Sequenced: sorted CD4+, CD8+, or CD8+CD57+ T cells (not recorded which) from PBMCs. The origin of the receptors is a human donor in good health, serving as a control.

This clonotype is a singleton in its sample. The rearrangement joins TRBV20-1 to TRBJ2-7, with D possibly matching TRBD2 (6 bases). Germline loops: CDR1 DFQATT, CDR2 SNEGSKA (reference sequence). The CDR3 covers 16 residues. V lost 1 base, J lost 4 bases, and 20 bases lay in between. This CDR3 is CSARVRGLRAGYEQYF. CDR3 nucleotides: TGCAGTGCTAGAGTACGGGGGTTACGAGCTGGGTACGAGCAGTACTTC.

This clonotype was seen a handful of times. At one end the junction does not follow the germline gene, possibly because of a read error. This chain connects TRBV9 to TRBJ2-7; TRBD1 aligns across 11 bases. Germline CDR1 is SGDLS and CDR2 is YYNGEE. The CDR3 has 11 residues. The CDR3 DNA sequence: TGTGCCAGCAGCGGGGGGACAGGGGGACTCTTC. Translating gives CASSGGTGGLF.

This clonotype was observed many times. V usage is TRBV7-3 and J usage is TRBJ1-1; maybe TRBD1 (6 bases). V gave up 5 bases and J gave up 2 bases, with 12 bases separating them. The CDR3 is 14 amino acids. The germline V gene has CDR1 SGHTA and CDR2 FQGTGA. The CDR3 spells CASSLSGHNTEAFF. The CDR3 DNA sequence: TGTGCCAGCAGCCTTTCGGGACACAACACTGAAGCTTTCTTT.

V and J are TRBV2 and TRBJ2-7, with D possibly being TRBD2 (5 bases). CDR1 is SNHLY, CDR2 FYNNEI, per germline. This CDR3 has 14 amino acids. V lost 4 bases to trimming and J lost 6 bases, with 16 bases between them. This chain's CDR3 is CASSAAARSGEQYV. CDR3 DNA sequence: TGTGCCAGCAGTGCGGCGGCCAGAAGCGGCGAGCAGTACGTC.

This clonotype showed up many times. The chain joins TRBV10-1 to TRBJ1-5; TRBD1 agrees at 9 bases. The CDR3 spans 18 residues. Germline CDR1 is WNHNN and CDR2 is SYGVQD (reference sequence). Trimming at V came to 10 bases and at J to 4 bases, leaving 20 bases not matched to a gene. CDR3 protein: CANVGHNPGQGRNQPQHF. In nucleotides, the CDR3 is TGCGCCAACGTGGGGCATAATCCGGGACAGGGTAGGAATCAGCCCCAGCATTTT.

On this clonotype itself: Compared with germline, one end of the junction differs, possibly owing to a read error. The rearrangement joins TRBV10-3 to TRBJ1-6; D call uncertain. Germline V gene lookup returns CDR1 ENHRY and CDR2 SYGVKD. This CDR3 is built from 14 residues. For the CDR3, the DNA is TGTGCCAGCAGTCCCCTCGCCTATAGTTCACCCCTCCACTTT. This codes for CASSPLAYSSPLHF.

Concerning this clonotype itself: The CDR3 carries no conserved terminal phenylalanine or tryptophan, so it likely arises from a read error. The limits of the CDR3 on the DNA are not certain, so only TCRdb's listed CDR3 is given. The chain has TRBV7-2 and TRBJ1-6; the DNA was not used to check the table's D call, TRBD1. With termini counted, the CDR3 has 13 amino acids. CDR1 is SGHTA, CDR2 FQGNSA, per germline. CDR3 sequence reads: CASSSNGTMNIEA.

Many counts were recorded for this clonotype. The CDR3 loop reads CASSSREQGLTHEQYF. CDR3 nucleotides: TGTGCCAGCAGCTCCCGGGAACAGGGGTTGACCCACGAGCAGTACTTC. The chain carries TRBV11-2 and TRBJ2-7; TRBD1 matches 7 bases. Unmatched junction bases numbered 14, after V lost 4 bases and J lost 5 bases. Germline assignment: CDR1 SGHAT and CDR2 FQNNGV. This CDR3 is 16 amino acids long. The full variable domain, completed using reference TRBV11-2 and TRBJ2-7, is EAGVAQSPRYKIIEKRQSVAFWCNPISGHATLYWYQQILGQGPKLLIQFQNNGVVDDSQLPKDRFSAERLKGVDSTLKIQPAKLEDSAVYLCASSSREQGLTHEQYFGPGTRLTVT.

A remark on this clonotype: Likely a read error: the CDR3 ends without its conserved phenylalanine or tryptophan. No DNA is shown, since the ends of the CDR3 on it are uncertain; the CDR3 is the one TCRdb lists. V is TRBV29-1 and J is TRBJ2-3; the D call of TRBD2 is as the table states it, not checked on the DNA. Per the germline V gene, CDR1 is SQVTM and CDR2 is ANQGSEA. The CDR3 extends over 11 residues, inclusive of both ends. The CDR3 region is CSARTRLTGGG.

The chain recombines TRBV5-1 with TRBJ2-7, with D unclear. From germline, CDR1 is SGHRS and CDR2 YFSETQ. There are 15 residues in the CDR3. V dropped 4 bases and J dropped 4 bases, with 18 bases sitting between them. CDR3 sequence: CASSPASRASYEQYF. CDR3 nucleotide sequence: TGCGCCAGCAGCCCGGCGTCAAGGGCGTCTTACGAGCAGTACTTC.

About this clonotype itself: One end of the junction fails to match germline, which may point to a read error. DNA for the CDR3: TGCAGCGCTTGGTTGGGCGGGGAGCAGTTTTTC. It encodes CSAWLGGEQFF. This chain connects TRBV29-1 to TRBJ2-2; possibly TRBD2 for D (6 bases). CDR3 length: 11 residues. Germline CDR1 reads SQVTM; CDR2 reads ANQGSEA.

As to this clonotype: A much larger clone differs from this one at a single base, so this may be a read error. The chain joins TRBV6-5 to TRBJ1-5; the match to TRBD1 covers 7 bases. The CDR3 has 15 amino acids. The V and J ends lost 4 bases and 4 bases, in that order; junction bases with no gene match: 7. Germline V gene data show CDR1 as MNHEY and CDR2 as SVGAGI. CDR3 DNA sequence: TGTGCCAGCAGTTGCCGGACAGGTCAGAATCAGCCCCAGCATTTT. It is translated as CASSCRTGQNQPQHF.

With respect to this clonotype: The conserved final phenylalanine or tryptophan is absent from the CDR3, which likely points to a read error. No DNA is shown, since the ends of the CDR3 on it are uncertain; the CDR3 is the one TCRdb lists. This chain joins TRBV7-3 and TRBJ2-7; no check of the table's D call, TRBD1, against the DNA was made. The CDR3 spans 13 amino acids, including both terminal residues. The germline V gene has CDR1 SGHTA and CDR2 FQGTGA. The CDR3 loop reads CASSSAQGEEQHY.

This sequence joins TRBV6-9 and TRBJ2-7; D possibly matches TRBD1 or TRBD2 (5 bases each). V was cut by 7 bases and J by 3 bases, with 25 bases left in between. Germline CDR1 reads MNHGY; CDR2 reads SVAAGI. The CDR3 consists of 17 residues. CDR3 loop: CASTSGTDPPKLYEQYF. For the CDR3, the DNA is TGTGCCAGCACCTCCGGGACGGATCCCCCGAAGCTCTACGAGCAGTACTTC.

The sample holds a few counts of this clonotype. Written as DNA, the CDR3 is TGTGCCATCAGACAACTGGGGGACAGTAATTCACCCCTCCACTTT. As protein: CAIRQLGDSNSPLHF. This chain uses TRBV10-3 with TRBJ1-6, with 7 bases identical to TRBD1. This CDR3 is built from 15 residues. Trimming cost V 6 bases and J 6 bases; bases outside gene matches: 8. Looked up from germline, CDR1 is ENHRY and CDR2 is SYGVKD.